These T cell receptor beta chains were read from a single sample in a study of CD8+ T cells in alopecia areata. Using immunoSEQ multiplex PCR, the repertoire was profiled, and TCRdb retains in-frame clones only, with some absent. The sample gives more than 95,000 clones, 61% of which show up once; around 5.4% is in the top ten. This sample comprised CD4+ T cells sorted from blood, obtained at week 4, from a patient treated with tofacitinib. These receptors all come from a human donor with alopecia areata. Both conserved end residues are part of each CDR3. The D gene is left open where the match is weak. Size values are once, few and many counts, or a class for expanded clones, and some rows have none.

abundance: NA
d_gene: NA
v_gene: TRBV5-1
j_gene: TRBJ2-6
CDR3aa: CASGSGANVLTF
CDR3nt: TGCGCCAGCGGGTCTGGGGCCAACGTCCTGACTTTC

abundance: NA
d_gene: TRBD2
v_gene: TRBV5-1
j_gene: TRBJ2-1
CDR3aa: CASNRQGGSGNNEQFF
CDR3nt: TGCGCCAGCAACCGCCAGGGTGGAAGCGGGAACAATGAGCAGTTCTTC

abundance: NA
d_gene: NA
v_gene: TRBV7-2
j_gene: TRBJ1-5
CDR3aa: CASSLGPEVEIPQHF
CDR3nt: TGTGCCAGCAGCTTAGGTCCGGAAGTTGAGATTCCCCAGCATTTT

abundance: NA
d_gene: NA
v_gene: TRBV9
j_gene: TRBJ2-7
CDR3aa: CASSVAGSYEQYF
CDR3nt: TGTGCCAGCAGCGTGGCAGGCTCCTACGAGCAGTACTTC

abundance: NA
d_gene: NA
v_gene: TRBV29-1
j_gene: TRBJ2-4
CDR3aa: CSVRTVGGNQYF
CDR3nt: TGCAGCGTGAGGACAGTGGGAGGAAATCAGTACTTC

abundance: few
d_gene: NA
v_gene: TRBV29-1
j_gene: TRBJ2-5
CDR3aa: CSVVSASETQYF
CDR3nt: TGCAGCGTTGTATCAGCGTCGGAGACCCAGTACTTC

abundance: NA
d_gene: TRBD1
v_gene: TRBV5-1
j_gene: TRBJ1-6
CDR3aa: CASSPGQGNSPLHF
CDR3nt: TGCGCCAGCAGCCCTGGACAGGGCAATTCACCCCTCCACTTT

abundance: NA
d_gene: NA
v_gene: TRBV2
j_gene: TRBJ2-1
CDR3aa: CASEVQGRHEQFF
CDR3nt: TGTGCCAGCGAGGTACAGGGAAGACATGAGCAGTTCTTC

abundance: few
d_gene: NA
v_gene: TRBV18
j_gene: TRBJ2-2
CDR3aa: CASSPPARNTGELFF
CDR3nt: TGTGCCAGCTCACCCCCCGCTCGGAACACCGGGGAGCTGTTTTTT

abundance: few
d_gene: NA
v_gene: TRBV30
j_gene: TRBJ1-4
CDR3aa: CAWSVSVGGTSEKLFF
CDR3nt: TGTGCCTGGAGTGTATCCGTTGGGGGTACGAGTGAAAAACTGTTTTTT

abundance: few
d_gene: NA
v_gene: TRBV19
j_gene: TRBJ1-2
CDR3aa: CAFNGPLKNTF
CDR3nt: TGTGCCTTCAACGGACCGCTTAAGAACACCTTC

abundance: once
d_gene: TRBD1
v_gene: TRBV25-1
j_gene: TRBJ1-3
CDR3aa: CASSDDRAGNTIYF
CDR3nt: TGTGCCAGCAGTGACGACAGGGCTGGAAACACCATATATTTT

abundance: NA
d_gene: NA
v_gene: TRBV6-6
j_gene: TRBJ2-3
CDR3aa: CASSYGGITDTQYF
CDR3nt: TGTGCCAGCAGTTACGGGGGGATCACAGATACGCAGTATTTT